This T cell receptor beta chain was retrieved from a study of CD8+ T cells in alopecia areata. In each case, RNA was isolated and then reverse transcribed into cDNA as the sequencing template. Method: immunoSEQ multiplex PCR; TCRdb's copy keeps in-frame clones and lacks some. This sample yields 75,000 to 80,000 clones, of which roughly 66% are seen a single time; about 25% belongs to the top ten. CDR3 length: 13 residues. Germline V gene lookup returns CDR1 SEHNR and CDR2 FQNEAQ (reference sequence). V was shortened by 3 bases and J by 5 bases, with 11 bases between the two germline ends. Treatment defined: oral pan-JAK inhibitor, 5-10 mg twice daily. This clone has more than one count but fewer than ten. Its antigen is as yet unknown. Study outcomes and limitations: Mice showed clearer TCR sharing than patients did, a gap that was possibly HLA-related. Treatment with tofacitinib significantly lowered scalp clonality and reduced expanded CD8+ clones among the top 100.

The gene calls are TRBV7-9 and TRBJ2-7; D possibly uses TRBD1 or TRBD2 (6 bases each). The receptor comes from a human donor with alopecia areata. The material sequenced was CD8+ T cells sorted from blood, taken at week 24, from a patient treated with tofacitinib. The CDR3 DNA reads TGTGCCAGCAGCTTGCCGGGGGCTAACGAGCAGTACTTC. Protein sequence: CASSLPGANEQYF.